The 3 T cell receptor beta chains reported below all come from one sample, sequenced in a study of blood T cell repertoires in COVID-19. Sequencing used immunoSEQ multiplex PCR; TCRdb keeps in-frame clones, though not all of them. The sample has tens of thousands of clones; 75% to 85% are singletons. Sequencing was performed on peripheral blood. The origin of the receptors is a woman aged 70-85 years with acute or convalescent COVID-19.

This clone occurred once. CDR3 region: CSVGQGLAKNIQYF. CDR3 in DNA: TGCAGCGTTGGGCAGGGGCTAGCCAAAAACATTCAGTACTTC. The chain links TRBV29-1 to TRBJ2-4; D may be TRBD1 (6 bases). Germline V lookup: CDR1 SQVTM, CDR2 ANQGSEA. Trimming cost V 4 bases and J 0 bases, with 10 bases left between them. This CDR3 has 14 residues.

This clone was counted once. Relative to the germline gene, one junction end is altered; a read error may explain this. V gene TRBV9 combines with J gene TRBJ1-5, with 8 bases identical to TRBD1. The CDR3 runs 12 residues. Germline-derived CDR1 and CDR2 are SGDLS and YYNGEE. The CDR3 reads CRQGRGDQPQHF. The CDR3 nucleotides are TGCCGACAGGGGAGAGGAGATCAGCCCCAGCATTTT.

This chain links TRBV4-2 with TRBJ2-5, with 7 positions matching TRBD2. Germline loops: CDR1 LGHNA, CDR2 YNFKEQ. The CDR3 is 15 residues long. With 1 base clipped from V and 3 bases from J, the junction kept 5 bases outside the gene matches. This CDR3 is CASSQGLAAEETQYF. In DNA, the CDR3 is TGTGCCAGCAGCCAAGGGCTAGCGGCTGAAGAGACCCAGTACTTC.